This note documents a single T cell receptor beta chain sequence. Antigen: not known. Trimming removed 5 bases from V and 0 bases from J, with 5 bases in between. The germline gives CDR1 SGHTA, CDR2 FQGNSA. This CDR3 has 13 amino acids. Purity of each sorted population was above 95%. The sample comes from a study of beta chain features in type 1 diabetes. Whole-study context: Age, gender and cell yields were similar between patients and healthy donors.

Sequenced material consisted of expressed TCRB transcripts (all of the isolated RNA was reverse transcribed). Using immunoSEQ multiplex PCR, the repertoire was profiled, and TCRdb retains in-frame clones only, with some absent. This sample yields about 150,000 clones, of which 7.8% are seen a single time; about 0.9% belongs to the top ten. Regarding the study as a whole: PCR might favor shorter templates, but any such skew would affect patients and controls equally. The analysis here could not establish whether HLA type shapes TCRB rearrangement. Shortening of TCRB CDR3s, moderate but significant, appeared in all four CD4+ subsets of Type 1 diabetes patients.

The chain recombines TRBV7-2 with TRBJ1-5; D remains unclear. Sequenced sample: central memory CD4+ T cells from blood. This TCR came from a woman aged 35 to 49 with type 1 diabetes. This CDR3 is CASSDNSNQPQHF. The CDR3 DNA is TGTGCCAGCAGCGACAATAGCAATCAGCCCCAGCATTTT.